A selection of T cell receptor beta chains follows, all from one sample in a study of T-cell memory formation after mild COVID-19. One entry per CDR3 protein results from TCRdb running MiXCR on the 5' RACE reads. This table holds fewer than 500,000 distinct CDR3 sequences, around 25% found once. The sample consisted of PBMCs or a T cell subset sorted from them (not recorded which). The receptor set was obtained from an adult woman who had mild COVID-19 (a few samples of this study predate the infection). Cell type and time point are not known. Both conserved end residues are part of each CDR3. D genes are given only for firm matches. For some rows the clone size is stated as once, few or many, or as a class when expanded; others skip it.

TRBJ2-2 TRBV7-8 - - CASSSGLSTGELFF TGTGCCAGCAGCTCGGGGCTGAGCACCGGGGAGCTGTTTTTT
TRBJ2-1 TRBV6-2/TRBV6-3 TRBD1 few CASNLRQGVWEQFF TGTGCCAGCAACCTCAGACAGGGTGTTTGGGAGCAGTTCTTC
TRBJ2-7 TRBV19 - - CASSIRPGSSYEQYF TGTGCCAGTAGTATAAGGCCAGGGAGCTCCTACGAGCAGTACTTC
TRBJ2-5 TRBV7-6 - few CASSLDTGAAETQYF TGTGCCAGCAGCTTAGATACGGGGGCGGCAGAGACCCAGTACTTC
TRBJ1-1 TRBV30 - - CAWSAPGRNTEAFF TGTGCCTGGAGTGCCCCGGGACGGAACACTGAAGCTTTCTTT
TRBJ2-1 TRBV12-3/TRBV12-4 - - CASSFEGKAFSSANEQFF TGTGCCAGCAGTTTCGAGGGAAAAGCTTTTTCGTCTGCAAATGAGCAGTTCTTC
TRBJ1-5 TRBV6-2/TRBV6-3 - few CASSYSGGVGNQPQHF TGTGCCAGCAGTTACTCCGGAGGGGTAGGCAATCAGCCCCAGCATTTT
TRBJ1-1 TRBV14 - - CASSLMGGRGEAFF TGTGCAAGCAGCCTGATGGGGGGCCGGGGTGAAGCTTTCTTT
TRBJ2-5 TRBV5-1 - - CASSGAPEETQYF TGCGCCAGCAGCGGGGCACCGGAGGAGACCCAGTACTTC
TRBJ2-7 TRBV20-1 TRBD2 - CSARDLSGRSYEQYF TGCAGTGCTAGAGATCTTAGCGGGAGGAGCTACGAGCAGTACTTC
TRBJ1-1 TRBV7-9 TRBD1 few CASSTGGQVNTEAFF TGTGCCAGCAGCACTGGGGGACAGGTGAACACTGAAGCTTTCTTT
TRBJ1-1 TRBV30 - once CAWSVWTFEAFF TGTGCCTGGAGTGTATGGACGTTTGAAGCTTTCTTT
TRBJ2-3 TRBV7-9 - - CASSFSLGDTDTQYF TGTGCCAGCAGCTTCTCCCTTGGCGACACAGATACGCAGTATTTT
TRBJ2-3 TRBV20-1 - - CSARDHWGLGTDTQYF TGCAGTGCTAGAGATCACTGGGGGCTCGGCACAGATACGCAGTATTTT
TRBJ2-5 TRBV12-3/TRBV12-4 - - CASSRIGAQETQYF TGTGCCAGCAGTCGAATAGGAGCTCAAGAGACCCAGTACTTC
TRBJ2-3 TRBV6-5 TRBD2 - CASSSKYPSSGGSDTQYF TGTGCCAGCAGTTCTAAATACCCTTCGAGCGGGGGATCAGATACGCAGTATTTT
TRBJ2-1 TRBV19 TRBD2 - CASAGVHNEQFF TGTGCCAGTGCGGGAGTCCACAATGAGCAGTTCTTC
TRBJ2-1 TRBV18 TRBD2 few CASSPGGLAGVRNEQFF TGTGCCAGCTCACCAGGGGGACTAGCGGGAGTGAGAAATGAGCAGTTCTTC
TRBJ1-2 TRBV9 TRBD1 - CASSHTGTGYYGYTF TGTGCCAGCAGCCACACCGGGACAGGGTACTATGGCTACACCTTC
TRBJ2-7 TRBV5-5 - - CASSFGEVAFSYEQYF TGTGCCAGCAGCTTTGGAGAGGTAGCGTTCTCCTACGAGCAGTACTTC
TRBJ2-7 TRBV9 - - CASSPPGDQSSYEQYF TGTGCCAGCAGCCCCCCGGGGGACCAGAGCTCCTACGAGCAGTACTTC
TRBJ2-5 TRBV10-3 TRBD1 - CAIRGQGARETQYF TGTGCCATCAGAGGACAGGGGGCTAGGGAGACCCAGTACTTC
TRBJ1-2 TRBV24-1 TRBD1 - CATSETGTGVGYGYTF TGTGCCACCAGTGAGACCGGGACAGGGGTCGGCTATGGCTACACCTTC
TRBJ2-3 TRBV15 - - CATSRDGDILTDTQYF TGTGCCACCAGCAGGGACGGCGACATACTCACAGATACGCAGTATTTT
TRBJ2-1 TRBV20-1 TRBD2 - CSAMDTSGYNEQFF TGCAGTGCTATGGATACTAGCGGCTACAATGAGCAGTTCTTC
TRBJ2-1 TRBV7-2 - few CASSMKPGPQGQFF TGTGCCAGCAGCATGAAACCGGGACCCCAGGGGCAGTTCTTC
TRBJ2-7 TRBV19 TRBD2 - CASSISAGLVNEQYF TGTGCCAGTAGTATCTCAGCGGGGCTAGTCAACGAGCAGTACTTC
TRBJ2-1 TRBV5-1 TRBD1 many CASSLEPTGANEQFF TGCGCCAGCAGCTTGGAACCAACAGGGGCCAATGAGCAGTTCTTC
TRBJ2-7 TRBV12-3/TRBV12-4 - few CASSNRTPYEQYF TGTGCCAGCAGCAACAGGACACCCTACGAGCAGTACTTC
TRBJ2-1 TRBV7-8 - - CASGRGLYSEQFF TGTGCCAGCGGAAGGGGACTTTACAGTGAGCAGTTCTTC
TRBJ2-7 TRBV12-3/TRBV12-4 - few CASSLGSSVSSYEQYF TGTGCCAGCAGTTTGGGTTCTAGTGTTAGCTCCTACGAGCAGTACTTC
TRBJ1-1 TRBV5-1 - few CASSEDRDTEAFF TGCGCCAGCAGCGAGGACAGAGACACTGAAGCTTTCTTT
TRBJ2-5 TRBV12-3/TRBV12-4 - many CASSLGTEIQETQYF TGTGCCAGCAGTTTAGGGACGGAAATCCAAGAGACCCAGTACTTC
TRBJ2-1 TRBV29-1 TRBD1 many CSVEMGQLSYNEQFF TGCAGCGTTGAAATGGGACAGCTCTCCTACAATGAGCAGTTCTTC
TRBJ1-2 TRBV24-1 TRBD1 - CATSDPGQGPYGYTF TGTGCCACCAGTGACCCCGGACAGGGGCCCTATGGCTACACCTTC
TRBJ1-2 TRBV20-1 TRBD1 - CSAATGTGYTF TGCAGTGCTGCGACAGGGACCGGCTACACCTTC
TRBJ1-5 TRBV20-1 - once CSARDRRIGSNQPQHF TGCAGTGCTAGAGATCGCCGTATCGGTAGCAATCAGCCCCAGCATTTT
TRBJ2-7 TRBV11-2 - - CASSLEQGLEQYF TGTGCCAGCAGCTTAGAACAGGGACTCGAGCAGTACTTC
TRBJ2-1 TRBV4-2 - many CASSPTGRDNEQFF TGTGCCAGCAGCCCGACGGGACGGGATAATGAGCAGTTCTTC
TRBJ1-2 TRBV5-1 - few CASSLATGGGYTF TGCGCCAGCAGCTTGGCGACTGGCGGTGGCTACACCTTC
TRBJ1-1 TRBV30 - - CAWSGSVEAFF TGTGCCTGGAGTGGCTCCGTTGAAGCTTTCTTT
TRBJ2-6 TRBV12-3/TRBV12-4 TRBD2 - CASSFSGRRSGANVLTF TGTGCCAGCAGTTTTAGCGGGAGGAGGTCTGGGGCCAACGTCCTGACTTTC
TRBJ1-3 TRBV20-1 TRBD1 few CSALDTGQVVNTIYF TGCAGTGCCCTAGACACCGGACAGGTGGTAAACACCATATATTTT
TRBJ2-7 TRBV21-1 - - CAQPYHEQYF TGTGCCCAACCCTACCACGAGCAGTACTTC
TRBJ2-7 TRBV28 - many CASSSVFAKGQPLNEQYF TGTGCCAGCAGTTCAGTTTTCGCCAAAGGACAGCCCCTAAACGAGCAGTACTTC
TRBJ2-2 TRBV24-1 TRBD2 few CATSDPRLAGAGELFF TGTGCCACCAGTGACCCGAGACTAGCGGGAGCCGGGGAGCTGTTTTTT
TRBJ2-3 TRBV5-1 - - CASSPGVSGTDTQYF TGCGCCAGCAGTCCTGGGGTATCGGGCACAGATACGCAGTATTTT
TRBJ2-7 TRBV6-1 - - CASTILYEQYF TGTGCCAGCACTATACTCTACGAGCAGTACTTC
TRBJ1-5 TRBV2 - - CASRRGGGPRDQPQHF TGTGCCAGCAGGAGGGGTGGGGGCCCCAGGGATCAGCCCCAGCATTTT
TRBJ2-6 TRBV7-8 - - CASSQRGGLLDGANVLTF TGTGCCAGCAGCCAACGGGGTGGGTTGCTTGATGGGGCCAACGTCCTGACTTTC
TRBJ2-3 TRBV4-1 TRBD2 - CASSQSLAGATDTQYF TGCGCCAGCAGCCAGTCACTAGCGGGAGCCACAGATACGCAGTATTTT
TRBJ2-3 TRBV12-3/TRBV12-4 TRBD1 few CASSLNRGQLGTQYF TGTGCCAGCAGTTTGAACAGGGGGCAGCTGGGTACGCAGTATTTT
TRBJ1-1 TRBV28 TRBD1 few CASSSGQGILNTEAFF TGTGCCAGCAGTTCGGGACAGGGGATTCTTAACACTGAAGCTTTCTTT
TRBJ2-5 TRBV6-2/TRBV6-3 - few CASETDETQYF TGTGCCAGCGAGACGGACGAGACCCAGTACTTC
TRBJ1-3 TRBV5-1 - - CASSPNDGAGNTIYF TGCGCCAGCAGCCCAAACGATGGGGCTGGAAACACCATATATTTT
TRBJ2-1 TRBV2 - - CASSDKGEVTYNEQFF TGTGCCAGCAGCGACAAGGGGGAAGTCACCTACAATGAGCAGTTCTTC
TRBJ1-2 TRBV21-1 - - CASSKWDRLFLNYGYTF TGTGCCAGCAGCAAATGGGACAGGTTGTTCCTAAACTATGGCTACACCTTC
TRBJ2-3 TRBV2 TRBD1 - CATRTGGLTTQYF TGTGCCACGAGGACAGGGGGATTAACTACGCAGTATTTT